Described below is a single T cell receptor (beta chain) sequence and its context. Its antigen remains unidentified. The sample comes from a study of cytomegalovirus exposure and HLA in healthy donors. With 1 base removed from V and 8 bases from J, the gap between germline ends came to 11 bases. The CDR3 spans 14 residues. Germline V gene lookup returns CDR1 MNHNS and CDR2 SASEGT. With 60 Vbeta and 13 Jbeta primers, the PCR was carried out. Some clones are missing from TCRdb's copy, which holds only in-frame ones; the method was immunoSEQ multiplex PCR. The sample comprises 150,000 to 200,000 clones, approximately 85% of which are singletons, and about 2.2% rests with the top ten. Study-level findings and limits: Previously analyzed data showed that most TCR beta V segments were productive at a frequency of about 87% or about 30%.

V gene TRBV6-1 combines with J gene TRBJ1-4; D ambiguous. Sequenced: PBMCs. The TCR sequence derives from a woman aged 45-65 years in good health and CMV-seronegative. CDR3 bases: TGTGCCAGCAGTGAAGGAACAGATTGGGAAAAACTGTTTTTT. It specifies CASSEGTDWEKLFF.